The 16 T cell receptor beta chains presented below share a single source sample, sequenced in a study of cytomegalovirus exposure and HLA in healthy donors. The PCR employed 60 Vbeta primers together with 13 Jbeta primers. Only in-frame clones appear in the TCRdb table, and some are missing; sequencing was by immunoSEQ multiplex PCR. Of about 150,000 clones listed, roughly four fifths are singletons. Material for sequencing was PBMCs. These receptors all come from a man aged 18 to 30 in good health and CMV-seronegative.

The chain joins TRBV28 to TRBJ2-7; TRBD1 is a possible D gene (6 bases). Germline assignment: CDR1 MDHEN and CDR2 SYDVKM. CDR3 length: 15 residues. Trimming left V 3 bases short and J 5 bases short, with 17 bases between. DNA of the CDR3: TGTGCCAGCAGTTTCCTTGTCGACAGGTCTCACGAGCAGTACTTC. It yields the protein CASSFLVDRSHEQYF.

This clone was detected only a few times. CDR3 loop: CASSSPGQGGYEQYF. CDR3 sequence (DNA): TGTGCCAGCAGCTCCCCGGGACAGGGGGGCTACGAGCAGTACTTC. V and J are TRBV28 and TRBJ2-7, with 11 bases lining up with TRBD1. The CDR3 has 15 residues. CDR1 is MDHEN, CDR2 SYDVKM, per germline. Trimming at V came to 6 bases and at J to 3 bases, leaving 7 bases not matched to a gene.

The V call is TRBV5-6, the J call TRBJ2-1; the D gene is possibly TRBD2 (6 bases). The CDR3 length is 15 residues. Germline assignment: CDR1 SGHDT and CDR2 YYEEEE. V was shortened by 0 bases and J by 2 bases, with 9 bases between the two germline ends. This CDR3 reads CASSLELAPYNEQFF. The CDR3 DNA reads TGTGCCAGCAGCTTGGAGCTAGCGCCCTACAATGAGCAGTTCTTC.

This rearrangement joins TRBV5-4 to TRBJ1-1; D is ambiguous. Germline CDR1 reads SGHNT; CDR2 reads YYREEE (reference sequence). V was trimmed by 1 base and J by 4 bases, leaving 8 bases between them. This CDR3 region has 13 residues. The CDR3 region has the DNA TGTGCCAGCAGCTTGCCCCCGGGCACTGAAGCTTTCTTT. This sequence encodes CASSLPPGTEAFF.

The genes are TRBV5-1 and TRBJ2-3, with 8 bases fitting TRBD2. With V trimmed by 4 bases and J by 6 bases, 13 bases remained unmatched. Germline CDR1 is SGHRS and CDR2 is YFSETQ. This CDR3 has 16 amino acids. CDR3 in amino acids: CASSPAIAGGGDTQYF. The CDR3 region has the DNA TGCGCCAGCAGCCCCGCAATTGCGGGAGGAGGGGATACGCAGTATTTT.

The rearrangement uses TRBV2 and TRBJ1-5; no reliable D call. Germline V gene lookup returns CDR1 SNHLY and CDR2 FYNNEI. Trimming took 8 bases from V and 1 from J, leaving 12 bases between them. The CDR3 has 14 amino acids. The CDR3 coding sequence is TGTGCCAGCCGCGGCCCATCAAGCAATCAGCCCCAGCATTTT. It encodes CASRGPSSNQPQHF.

This sequence joins TRBV5-4 and TRBJ2-7; D is possibly TRBD2 (5 bases). CDR1 is SGHNT and CDR2 is YYREEE in the germline V gene (reference sequence). V dropped 0 bases and J dropped 3 bases, with 10 bases sitting between them. The CDR3 runs to 14 residues. The CDR3, as DNA: TGTGCCAGCAGCTTGGGGGGAACTAGCTACGAGCAGTACTTC. It yields the protein CASSLGGTSYEQYF.

This clone was observed a single time. This chain joins TRBV30 and TRBJ1-4; D is unresolved. The CDR3 length is 14 residues. V lost 0 bases, J lost 0 bases, and 5 bases lay in between. The germline CDR1 and CDR2 sequences are GTSNPN and SVGIG (reference sequence). CDR3 DNA sequence: TGTGCCTGGAGTGTTGGAGCAACTAATGAAAAACTGTTTTTT. It translates to CAWSVGATNEKLFF.

The chain joins TRBV6-1 to TRBJ2-7, with 9 bases lining up with TRBD1. CDR1 and CDR2 (germline): MNHNS, SASEGT. V lost 4 bases, J lost 4 bases, and 8 bases stayed unmatched. This CDR3 is 15 amino acids long. The DNA for the CDR3 is TGTGCCAGCAGTGGTGGGGGGACAGGGTGGTACGAGCAGTACTTC. Translating it yields CASSGGGTGWYEQYF.

This clone occurred a few times. The gene calls are TRBV14 and TRBJ2-7; 9 bases agree with TRBD1. CDR1 SGHDN and CDR2 FVKESK come from the germline V gene. Trimming cost V 3 bases and J 5 bases; bases outside gene matches: 11. This CDR3 is 16 amino acids long. The CDR3 protein is CASSQIGTGTIHEQYF. Here the CDR3 DNA reads TGTGCCAGCAGCCAGATCGGGACAGGGACCATCCACGAGCAGTACTTC.

This clone was seen more than once but under ten times. CDR3 in amino acids: CASSFGGRGTHHEQYF. The CDR3 DNA reads as TGTGCCAGCAGCTTTGGCGGGCGGGGAACACATCACGAGCAGTACTTC. The gene calls are TRBV5-4 and TRBJ2-7, with D possibly matching TRBD2 (6 bases). The CDR3 covers 16 residues. The V gene's germline CDR1 is SGHNT and CDR2 YYREEE (reference sequence). V was cut by 2 bases and J by 5 bases, with 20 bases left in between.

The chain couples TRBV11-2 to TRBJ1-1, with a possible D match to TRBD1 (6 bases). V was clipped by 6 bases and J by 3 bases, with 29 bases between them. The CDR3 length is 19 residues. Germline CDR1 is SGHAT and CDR2 is FQNNGV. As DNA, the CDR3 is TGTGCCAGCAGGGGTGACCCGAGCGAGGAGGGGGGGATCGACACTGAAGCTTTCTTT. Translation: CASRGDPSEEGGIDTEAFF. Based on the CDR3 plus reference TRBV11-2 and TRBJ1-1, the full variable domain is EAGVAQSPRYKIIEKRQSVAFWCNPISGHATLYWYQQILGQGPKLLIQFQNNGVVDDSQLPKDRFSAERLKGVDSTLKIQPAKLEDSAVYLCASRGDPSEEGGIDTEAFFGQGTRLTVV.

In this sample, this clone turned up a few times. The chain recombines TRBV27 with TRBJ2-6, with D perhaps matching TRBD2 (6 bases). The CDR3 extends over 18 amino acids. CDR1 MNHEY and CDR2 SMNVEV come from the germline V gene (reference sequence). V was shortened by 6 bases and J by 0 bases, with 18 bases between the two germline ends. CDR3 loop: CASSPRLETYSGANVLTF. CDR3 nucleotides: TGTGCCAGCAGCCCCAGACTAGAAACTTACTCTGGGGCCAACGTCCTGACTTTC.

The V gene is TRBV28, the J gene TRBJ1-3; no firm D call. The CDR3 loop spans 16 amino acids. The V end lost 2 bases, the J end lost 2 bases, and 13 bases lay between the germline ends. Germline CDR1 and CDR2: MDHEN and SYDVKM. Here the CDR3 reads CASSLAGIRPGNTIYF. The CDR3 DNA sequence: TGTGCCAGCAGTTTAGCGGGGATCCGCCCTGGAAACACCATATATTTT.

The table lists this clone with a count of one. The rearrangement uses TRBV27 and TRBJ1-5; 8 nucleotides match TRBD1. The CDR3 totals 15 residues. CDR1 MNHEY and CDR2 SMNVEV come from the germline V gene (reference sequence). V shed 7 bases, J shed 3 bases, and the junction held 8 bases outside the gene matches. The CDR3 region is CASNFDRGLNQPQHF. The CDR3 bases are TGTGCCAGCAATTTCGACAGGGGCCTCAATCAGCCCCAGCATTTT.

The rearrangement links TRBV5-1 to TRBJ2-2; 9 bases match TRBD2. Germline-derived CDR1 and CDR2 are SGHRS and YFSETQ. This CDR3 has 16 amino acids. Trimming at V came to 5 bases and at J to 4 bases, leaving 9 bases not matched to a gene. The chain's CDR3 is CASRRRLAGFTGELFF. DNA for the CDR3: TGCGCCAGCAGGCGTCGGCTAGCGGGATTCACCGGGGAGCTGTTTTTT.